This TCR beta chain was retrieved from a study of CD8 T cells in ankylosing spondylitis. Whole-study findings and limits: Within peripheral blood, clones linked to disease were CD8+ and relatively rare. Some of the motif variants had earlier been found in reactive arthritis patients' fluid and blood.

TCRdb re-called the 5' RACE reads with MiXCR, one entry per CDR3 protein. The table shows 250,000 or so distinct CDR3 sequences, with more than 20% occurring only once. This clonotype occurred a few times. Its specificity is not known. V trimming: 2 bases; J trimming: 2 bases; junction bases outside the gene matches: 9. This CDR3 contains 16 residues. Germline V CDR1 and CDR2: MNHEY, SVGAGI. Material for sequencing was blood, either unsorted or a sorted T cell fraction (not recorded which). This sequence was found in a male donor with ankylosing spondylitis or in good health (not recorded which). This rearrangement joins TRBV6-5 to TRBJ2-7; 7 bases agree with TRBD2. The CDR3 bases are TGTGCCAGCAGTTACAAATCGTTTGGGGGGGCCTACGAGCAGTACTTC. Protein: CASSYKSFGGAYEQYF.